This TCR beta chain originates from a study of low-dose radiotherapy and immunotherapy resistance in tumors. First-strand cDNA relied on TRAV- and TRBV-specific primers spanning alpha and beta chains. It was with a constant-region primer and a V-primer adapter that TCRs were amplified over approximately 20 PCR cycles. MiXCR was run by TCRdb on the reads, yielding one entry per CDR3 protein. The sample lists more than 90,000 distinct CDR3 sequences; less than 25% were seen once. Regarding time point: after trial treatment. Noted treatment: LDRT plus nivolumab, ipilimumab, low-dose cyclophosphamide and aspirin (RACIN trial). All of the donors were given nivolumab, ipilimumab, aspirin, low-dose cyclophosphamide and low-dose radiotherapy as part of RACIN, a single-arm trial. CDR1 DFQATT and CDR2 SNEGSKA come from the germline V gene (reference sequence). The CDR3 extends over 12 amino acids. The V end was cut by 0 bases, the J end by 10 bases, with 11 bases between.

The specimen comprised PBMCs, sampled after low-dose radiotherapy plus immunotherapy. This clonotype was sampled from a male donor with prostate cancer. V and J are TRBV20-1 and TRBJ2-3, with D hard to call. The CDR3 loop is CSAREQNHPQYF. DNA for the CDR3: TGCAGTGCTAGAGAACAGAACCATCCGCAGTATTTT.